These T cell receptor beta chains were read from a single sample in a study of human T cells and chemical hapten exposure. TCRdb processed the RACE reads anew with MiXCR; each CDR3 protein has one entry. The repertoire holds fewer than 100,000 distinct CDR3 sequences, with around 9.4% as singletons. Material for sequencing was whole blood. These receptors were collected from a female donor in good health. Some clones in this sample may be carry-over from other donors' samples. Both conserved end residues are part of each CDR3. The D gene is left open where the match is weak. Where a row states a size, it is once, few, many or the class of an expanded clone; other rows omit it.

CDR3aa,CDR3nt,abundance,d_gene,j_gene,v_gene
CASSSTVASNTEAFF,TGCGCCAGCAGCTCCACAGTCGCCTCAAACACTGAAGCTTTCTTT,few,-,TRBJ1-1,TRBV5-1
CASSLDSITEAFF,TGTGCCAGCAGCCTAGACAGTATTACTGAAGCTTTCTTT,many,-,TRBJ1-1,TRBV14
CASTPRWAGDEKLFF,TGTGCCAGCACCCCACGGTGGGCGGGGGATGAAAAACTGTTTTTT,few,-,TRBJ1-4,TRBV6-5
CASTGQYNSPLHF,TGTGCCAGCACGGGACAGTATAATTCACCCCTCCACTTT,many,TRBD1,TRBJ1-6,TRBV28
CASSLQGSTDTQYF,TGTGCCAGCAGTTTACAGGGAAGCACAGATACGCAGTATTTT,-,-,TRBJ2-3,TRBV28
CASSLGTGKGNYGYTF,TGCGCCAGCAGCTTGGGGACAGGGAAGGGCAACTATGGCTACACCTTC,-,TRBD1,TRBJ1-2,TRBV5-1
CASSFTKPADTQYF,TGCGCCAGCAGCTTTACGAAACCAGCGGATACGCAGTATTTT,few,-,TRBJ2-3,TRBV5-1
CASSLEQGKHEQYF,TGTGCCAGCAGCTTAGAACAGGGCAAGCACGAGCAGTACTTC,-,-,TRBJ2-7,TRBV7-2
CASSRAESNYGYTF,TGTGCCAGCAGTCGGGCAGAGTCTAACTATGGCTACACCTTC,many,-,TRBJ1-2,TRBV28
CSARKLVDTDTQYF,TGCAGTGCTAGGAAACTTGTGGACACAGATACGCAGTATTTT,few,-,TRBJ2-3,TRBV20-1
CASSPGGIDSPLHF,TGTGCCAGCAGCCCGGGAGGGATAGATTCACCCCTCCACTTT,-,-,TRBJ1-6,TRBV7-3
CASRARRRGGPDTQYF,TGTGCCAGCAGGGCACGCCGGCGGGGGGGCCCTGATACGCAGTATTTT,many,TRBD2,TRBJ2-3,TRBV2
CSARAVRGNEQYF,TGCAGTGCTAGAGCCGTAAGGGGAAACGAGCAGTACTTC,few,-,TRBJ2-7,TRBV20-1
CASSLRGAGLNAYEQYF,TGCGCCAGCAGCTTGAGGGGAGCGGGGTTGAATGCCTACGAGCAGTACTTC,-,TRBD2,TRBJ2-7,TRBV5-1
CASGGTWDEKLFF,TGTGCCAGCGGGGGGACTTGGGATGAAAAACTGTTTTTT,-,-,TRBJ1-4,TRBV7-9
CASSLGESSTNEKLFF,TGTGCCAGCAGCTTAGGGGAATCTTCGACTAATGAAAAACTGTTTTTT,-,-,TRBJ1-4,TRBV7-9
CSVVAGQVQETQYF,TGCAGCGTTGTAGCCGGACAGGTCCAAGAGACCCAGTACTTC,many,TRBD1,TRBJ2-5,TRBV29-1
CASSLPGTQYF,TGTGCCAGCAGCCTCCCAGGCACGCAGTATTTT,-,-,TRBJ2-3,TRBV4-2
CASSYTSVANTGELFF,TGTGCCAGCAGTTATACTAGCGTTGCGAACACCGGGGAGCTGTTTTTT,many,TRBD2,TRBJ2-2,TRBV6-6
CASSIEAGSSSPLHF,TGTGCCAGCAGCATCGAAGCAGGGTCCTCTTCACCCCTCCACTTT,-,-,TRBJ1-6,TRBV5-6
CASSMGQRTYEQYF,TGTGCCAGCAGTATGGGACAGCGGACCTACGAGCAGTACTTC,many,TRBD1,TRBJ2-7,TRBV27
CSARQQMGLPLYGYTF,TGCAGTGCTAGACAGCAAATGGGGCTACCCCTGTATGGCTACACCTTC,medium-sized,-,TRBJ1-2,TRBV20-1
CASNPTPGLETQYF,TGTGCCAGCAACCCGACCCCAGGGTTAGAGACCCAGTACTTC,medium-sized,-,TRBJ2-5,TRBV27
CASSRGFDSPLHF,TGCGCCAGCAGCCGGGGTTTTGATTCACCCCTCCACTTT,many,-,TRBJ1-6,TRBV5-1